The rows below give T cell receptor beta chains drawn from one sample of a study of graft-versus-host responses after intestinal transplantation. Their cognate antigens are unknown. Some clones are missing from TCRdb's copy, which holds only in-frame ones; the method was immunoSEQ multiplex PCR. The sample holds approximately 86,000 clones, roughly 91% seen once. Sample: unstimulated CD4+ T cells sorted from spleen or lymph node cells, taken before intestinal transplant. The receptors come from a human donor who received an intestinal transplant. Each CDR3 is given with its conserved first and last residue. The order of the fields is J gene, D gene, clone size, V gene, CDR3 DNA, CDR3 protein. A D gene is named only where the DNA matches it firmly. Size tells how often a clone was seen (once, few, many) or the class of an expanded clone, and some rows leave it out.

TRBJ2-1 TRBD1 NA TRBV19 TGTGCCAGTAGTGATTTCGGACAGGGGATCCATGAGCAGTTCTTC CASSDFGQGIHEQFF
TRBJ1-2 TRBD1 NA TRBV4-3 TGCGCCAGCAGCCAATTGGGACAGGGCGATGGCTACACCTTC CASSQLGQGDGYTF
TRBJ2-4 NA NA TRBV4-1 TGCGCCAGCAGCCAAGTCCGTCAGGGGGCGGGGGTAGCGGGCAAAAACATTCAGTACTTC CASSQVRQGAGVAGKNIQYF
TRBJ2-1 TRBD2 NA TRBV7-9 TGTGCCAGCAGCTCTAGCGGGGGGACTCGCAATGAGCAGTTCTTC CASSSSGGTRNEQFF
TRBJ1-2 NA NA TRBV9 TGTGCCAGCAGCCGCGAGACTCAGGGTGGCTACACCTTC CASSRETQGGYTF
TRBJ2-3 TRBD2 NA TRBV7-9 TGTGCCAGCAGCCTCGGACTAGCGGGGGGGAGCACAGATACGCAGTATTTT CASSLGLAGGSTDTQYF
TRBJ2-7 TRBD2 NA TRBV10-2 TGCGCCAGCAAAACGGGGGGGCCTAGCTACGAGCAGTACTTC CASKTGGPSYEQYF
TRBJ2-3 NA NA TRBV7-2 TGTGCCAGCAGTCCAGAGGCGGGTACAGATACGCAGTATTTT CASSPEAGTDTQYF
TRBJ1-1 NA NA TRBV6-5 TGTGCCAGTAGGGGCTTCACTGAAGCTTTCTTT CASRGFTEAFF
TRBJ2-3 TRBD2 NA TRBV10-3 TGTGCCATCAGTTCTCGGACTAGCGGGGACACAGATACGCAGTATTTT CAISSRTSGDTDTQYF
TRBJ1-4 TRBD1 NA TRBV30 TGTGCCTGGAGTCCCCGACAGGGATTAGAAAAACTGTTTTTT CAWSPRQGLEKLFF
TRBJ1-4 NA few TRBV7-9 TGTGCCAGCAGCTTAGGACAGAATAATGAAAAACTGTTTTTT CASSLGQNNEKLFF
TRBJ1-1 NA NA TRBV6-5 TGTGCCAGCAGCAAAGACACGCCGAACACTGAAGCTTTCTTT CASSKDTPNTEAFF
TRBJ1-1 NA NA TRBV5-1 TGCGCCAGCAGCTTTACAGGGAAGACGGTTACTGAAGCTTTCTTT CASSFTGKTVTEAFF
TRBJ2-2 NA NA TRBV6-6 TGTGCCAGCAGTTCAAGAGGTCCCGGGGAGCTGTTTTTT CASSSRGPGELFF
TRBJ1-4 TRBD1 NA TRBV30 TGTGCCTGCGGGACAGGGGGGTCCAATGAAAAACTGTTTTTT CACGTGGSNEKLFF
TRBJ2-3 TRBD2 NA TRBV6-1 TGTGCCAGCAGTGGCAGGCTAGCGGGGTCTTCTAGCACAGATACGCAGTATTTT CASSGRLAGSSSTDTQYF
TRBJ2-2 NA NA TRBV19 TGTGCCAGTAGTATAGTCTCCTCGAACACCGGGGAGCTGTTTTTT CASSIVSSNTGELFF
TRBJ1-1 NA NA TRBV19 TGTGCCAGTCTGAGCTATACTGAAGCTTTCTTT CASLSYTEAFF
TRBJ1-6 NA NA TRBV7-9 TGTGCCAGCAGTCATCGGAGCCACGACGATTCACCCCTCCACTTT CASSHRSHDDSPLHF
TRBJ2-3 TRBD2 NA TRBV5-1 TGCGCCAGCAGCTTGACTAGCGGGGGCCCGGCGGGATTCACAGATACGCAGTATTTT CASSLTSGGPAGFTDTQYF
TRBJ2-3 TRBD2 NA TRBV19 TGTGCCAGTAGTATAGTAATAGCGGGGGGAGATACGCAGTATTTT CASSIVIAGGDTQYF
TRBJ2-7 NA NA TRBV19 TGTGCCAGTAGTATAGCCTGGACTACCTCCTACGAGCAGTACTTC CASSIAWTTSYEQYF
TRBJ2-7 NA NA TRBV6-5 TGTGCCACCACCCCCCTACGAAGCTCATCCTACGAGCAGTACTTC CATTPLRSSSYEQYF
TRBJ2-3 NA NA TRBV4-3 TGCGCCAGCAGCCAAGATGAGGGGGGGGGCACAGATACGCAGTATTTT CASSQDEGGGTDTQYF